The 14 T cell receptor beta chains presented below share a single source sample, sequenced in a study of blood T cells in healthy people across ages. PCR was performed a second time for roughly 7 to 11 cycles using a sample-barcoded 5' primer and a J-beta primer mix. TCRdb independently ran MiXCR on the 5' RACE reads; one entry per CDR3 protein. Here the sample spans over 600,000 distinct CDR3 sequences, roughly three fifths being singletons. Sequencing input: blood. The origin of the receptors is a man aged 40-49 years in good health.

This clonotype appeared a few times. The chain uses TRBV24-1 and TRBJ2-4; TRBD1 aligns across 7 bases. The germline V gene has CDR1 KGHDR and CDR2 SFDVKD. The V gene end was trimmed by 1 base and the J gene end by 8 bases; junction bases not matched to a gene: 4. The CDR3 consists of 14 residues. This CDR3 reads CATSDFRTGHIQYF. CDR3 in DNA: TGTGCCACCAGTGATTTTAGGACAGGACACATTCAGTACTTC.

This chain uses TRBV9 with TRBJ2-5; no definite D call. V was shortened by 4 bases and J by 5 bases, with 18 bases between the two germline ends. CDR1 and CDR2 from the germline V gene are SGDLS and YYNGEE. The CDR3 is made up of 15 amino acids. CDR3 sequence: CASSIGRSFWETQYF. The CDR3, as DNA: TGTGCCAGCAGCATCGGACGGAGCTTCTGGGAGACCCAGTACTTC.

The chain employs TRBV20-1 and TRBJ2-3; D is ambiguous. Germline CDR1 reads DFQATT; CDR2 reads SNEGSKA (reference sequence). The length of the CDR3 is 14 residues. The V end lost 5 bases, the J end lost 2 bases, and 14 bases lay between the germline ends. The CDR3 DNA follows: TGCAGTGCTCCACCCGGTGGTAACACAGATACGCAGTATTTT. Amino acids: CSAPPGGNTDTQYF.

This rearrangement joins TRBV20-1 to TRBJ2-3, with TRBD1 identical over 7 bases. Losses at the gene ends were 6 bases for V and 2 bases for J; bases not matched to a gene: 11. The CDR3 is 15 residues long. Per germline, CDR1 DFQATT and CDR2 SNEGSKA (reference sequence). This CDR3 is CSATRSDRATDTQYF. The CDR3 DNA is TGCAGTGCAACTCGATCCGACAGGGCCACAGATACGCAGTATTTT.

The gene calls are TRBV28 and TRBJ2-5; 13 bases are a match to TRBD2. Per germline, CDR1 MDHEN and CDR2 SYDVKM. The CDR3 loop spans 17 amino acids. J lost 4 bases, V lost 5 bases, and 10 bases had no gene match. The CDR3 DNA sequence: TGTGCCAGCAGTCCCCCGACTAGCGGGAGGCTGAGAGAGACCCAGTACTTC. It codes for CASSPPTSGRLRETQYF.

The V call is TRBV11-2, the J call TRBJ2-3, with 10 bases lining up with TRBD2. In germline, CDR1 is SGHAT, CDR2 FQNNGV. The CDR3 totals 14 residues. With V trimmed by 4 bases and J by 4 bases, 2 bases remained unmatched. The chain's CDR3 is CASSSTSGADTQYF. The CDR3 DNA is TGTGCCAGCAGCTCCACTAGCGGGGCAGATACGCAGTATTTT.

In DNA form, the CDR3 reads TGTGCCAGCACCCCGGGACTCCATGGATCTGGGGCCAACGTCCTGACTTTC. The encoded protein is CASTPGLHGSGANVLTF. The chain uses TRBV6-6 and TRBJ2-6; D might be TRBD2 (6 bases). V was shortened by 7 bases and J by 1 base, with 17 bases between the two germline ends. There are 17 residues in the CDR3. The germline CDR1 and CDR2 sequences are MNHNY and SVGAGI (reference sequence).

This clonotype was detected only a few times. The rearrangement links TRBV5-1 to TRBJ2-2; tentative D call: TRBD1 (6 bases). The CDR3 extends over 14 amino acids. V was pared by 3 bases and J by 6 bases, with 12 bases between. The germline CDR1 and CDR2 sequences are SGHRS and YFSETQ. CDR3 sequence reads: CASSYQTGAGELFF. The CDR3 region has the DNA TGCGCCAGCAGCTATCAGACAGGCGCCGGGGAGCTGTTTTTT.

This clonotype was seen once. The chain is built from TRBV11-3 and TRBJ1-4, with D perhaps TRBD1 (6 bases). Looked up from germline, CDR1 is SGHNT and CDR2 is YENEEA. The CDR3 is 15 amino acids. V was trimmed by 3 bases and J by 3 bases, leaving 11 bases between them. The CDR3 nucleotides read TGTGCCAGCAGCTTCGACGGGACATCTAATGAAAAACTGTTTTTT. This codes for CASSFDGTSNEKLFF.

The chain recombines TRBV7-6 with TRBJ2-5; TRBD1 matches at 7 bases. Germline lookup yields CDR1 SGHVS and CDR2 FNYEAQ. The J segment lost 6 bases and the V segment lost 5 bases, leaving 9 bases of the junction unmatched. The CDR3 spans 14 residues. The CDR3 DNA reads TGTGCCAGCAGCCAGACAGGGAAGGAGCAGACCCAGTACTTC. Translated: CASSQTGKEQTQYF.

The rearrangement uses TRBV28 and TRBJ1-5; possible D gene TRBD1, 5 bases. Germline CDR1 is MDHEN and CDR2 is SYDVKM. Deletions cut 1 base from V and 4 bases from J, with 11 bases between. The CDR3 is 15 amino acids. The CDR3 reads CASSLLGTRNQPQHF. CDR3 nucleotide sequence: TGTGCCAGCAGTTTATTAGGGACCCGGAATCAGCCCCAGCATTTT.

This clonotype was detected a few times. The chain recombines TRBV12-5 with TRBJ2-3, with D unclear. The CDR3 sequence is 13 residues long. Germline CDR1 and CDR2: LGHNT and FRNRAP. The ends were cut back, 3 bases at V and 6 bases at J, with 10 bases in the middle. CDR3 loop: CASGFPGVDTQYF. CDR3 nucleotides: TGTGCTAGTGGTTTCCCCGGTGTGGATACGCAGTATTTT.

The chain carries TRBV3-1 and TRBJ1-1; TRBD1 aligns across 8 bases. The V segment lost 4 bases and the J segment 7 bases; nucleotides outside the gene matches: 8. The CDR3 runs to 14 residues. Germline CDR1 reads LGHDT; CDR2 reads YNNKEL (reference sequence). In nucleotides, the CDR3 is TGTGCCAGCAGCCTCAAGGGACAGGTCGTTGAAGCTTTCTTT. As protein: CASSLKGQVVEAFF.

This clonotype was detected ten times or more. The rearrangement joins TRBV10-3 to TRBJ2-3; no definite D call. Germline CDR1 reads ENHRY; CDR2 reads SYGVKD. The CDR3 loop spans 17 amino acids. V was shortened by 8 bases and J by 3 bases, with 24 bases between the two germline ends. The CDR3 coding sequence is TGTGCCATCCGGACGGGCTATTCGAACCCTTTGACAGATACGCAGTATTTT. It encodes CAIRTGYSNPLTDTQYF.